This T cell receptor (beta chain) was sequenced for a study of blood T cell repertoires in COVID-19. Germline V gene data show CDR1 as LNHDA and CDR2 as SQIVND (reference sequence). The CDR3 runs to 15 residues. The V segment lost 6 bases and the J segment 4 bases; nucleotides outside the gene matches: 7. In the original analysis: Nucleated cell number was recorded as an estimate derived from reference gene primer amplification. The table came from immunoSEQ multiplex PCR; TCRdb's copy has only in-frame clones and leaves some out. V, J and clone size reflect that table, while D and trimming were determined from the DNA. In the table there are about 350,000 clones, around nine tenths of which are singletons.

The specimen was peripheral blood. The rearrangement joins TRBV19 to TRBJ2-1; TRBD1 aligns across 9 bases. The clonotype comes from a young woman who had recovered from COVID-19. Here the CDR3 DNA reads TGTGCCAGTAGATCCTCGGGACAGGGTTACAATGAGCAGTTCTTC. It is translated as CASRSSGQGYNEQFF.